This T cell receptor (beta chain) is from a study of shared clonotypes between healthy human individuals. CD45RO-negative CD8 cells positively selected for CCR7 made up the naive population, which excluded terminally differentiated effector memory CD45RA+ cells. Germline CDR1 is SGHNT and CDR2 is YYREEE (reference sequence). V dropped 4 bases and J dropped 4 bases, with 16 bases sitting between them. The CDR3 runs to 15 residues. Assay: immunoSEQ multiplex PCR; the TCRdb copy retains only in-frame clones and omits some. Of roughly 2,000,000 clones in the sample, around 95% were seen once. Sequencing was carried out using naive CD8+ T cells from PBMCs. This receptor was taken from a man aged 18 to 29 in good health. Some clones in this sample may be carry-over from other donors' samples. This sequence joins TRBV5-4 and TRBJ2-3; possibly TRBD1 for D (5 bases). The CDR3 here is CASSPQVAGPDTQYF. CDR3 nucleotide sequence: TGTGCCAGCAGCCCTCAGGTCGCAGGGCCAGATACGCAGTATTTT.